This TCR beta chain comes out of a study of shared clonotypes between healthy human individuals. In the study overall: A donor's plate count was three for CD4 naive and three for CD4 memory; CD8 naive had two and CD8 memory one.

As for this clone: Its antigen is as yet unknown.

Study outcomes and limitations: Naive subsets generally exceeded memory subsets in estimated richness. Between a handful of donors, naive CD4 clonotypes were shared at a level of about 5%.

Per sorted-subset replicate PCR, input was 150 to 250 ng DNA, representing around 28,000 T cell genomes. Only in-frame clones appear in the TCRdb table, and some are missing; sequencing was by immunoSEQ multiplex PCR. The sample gives millions of clones, about 95% of which show up once; 0.13% is in the top ten. Germline loops: CDR1 MDHEN, CDR2 SYDVKM. The CDR3 has 17 residues. Trimming stripped 4 bases from V and 2 bases from J, with 19 bases between. The clonotype comes from a man younger than 35 in good health. The source material was naive CD4+ T cells sorted from blood. This sample's subset: CD45RA+ positively selected. This sequence joins TRBV28 and TRBJ2-3, with a tentative D call TRBD2 (7 bases). The CDR3 sequence is CASSSLGQGTITDTQYF. As DNA, the CDR3 is TGTGCCAGCAGTTCCCTGGGCCAGGGGACTATCACAGATACGCAGTATTTT.